The present entry profiles one TCR beta chain with its context. These data originate in a study of blood T cell repertoires in COVID-19. The CDR3 contains 14 residues. The V segment lost 3 bases and the J segment 8 bases; nucleotides outside the gene matches: 7. Per the germline V gene, CDR1 is SGDLS and CDR2 is YYNGEE. Original processing methods: Reference gene primers were amplified, and this amplification served to estimate nucleated cell counts. Here immunoSEQ multiplex PCR was the method, and the copy in TCRdb shows in-frame clones only, minus some. V and J calls and clone size follow that table, whereas D and trimming were derived from the DNA. The data hold about 400,000 clones, with more than 70% observed a single time.

The rearrangement links TRBV9 to TRBJ2-1, with 8 bases matching TRBD2. The sequence was obtained from a man aged 35 to 55 with acute or convalescent COVID-19. The specimen sequenced was peripheral blood. CDR3 amino acids: CASSAPGGAHEQFF. CDR3 nucleotide sequence: TGTGCCAGCAGCGCCCCCGGGGGGGCGCATGAGCAGTTCTTC.